The sequence of this T cell receptor beta chain was determined in a study of regulatory T cells in long-lasting Graves disease. Study-wide results and limits: Persistent disease preferred TRBV28, TRBJ1-2 and TRBJ2-5.

On this clonotype: The antigen remains unidentified.

This CDR3 has 15 residues. Trimming stripped 1 base from V and 2 bases from J, with 12 bases between. Germline values: CDR1 DFQATT, CDR2 SNEGSKA (reference sequence). Time point of the sample: newly diagnosed GD, antithyroid drugs for less than 3 months. Following extraction of RNA from PBMCs, that RNA was used to make the TCR library. One endocrinology department in Xi'an, China, was where patients came from. The TCR beta library used iRepertoire HTBI primers with Arm-PCR amplification of CDR3. TCRdb processed the multiplex PCR reads anew with MiXCR; each CDR3 protein has one entry. The sample comprises a few hundred thousand distinct CDR3 sequences, 15% to 20% of which are singletons, and roughly a fifth rests with the top ten.

Here the sequenced sample was peripheral blood mononuclear cells (PBMCs), taken at new diagnosis, from a patient treated with antithyroid drugs. The chain combines TRBV20-1 with TRBJ2-1; D not certain. The receptor comes from a female donor with Graves disease. CDR3 nucleotide sequence: TGCAGTGCTAGAGTTCTAGAGTACCCCTACAATGAGCAGTTCTTC. It translates to CSARVLEYPYNEQFF.